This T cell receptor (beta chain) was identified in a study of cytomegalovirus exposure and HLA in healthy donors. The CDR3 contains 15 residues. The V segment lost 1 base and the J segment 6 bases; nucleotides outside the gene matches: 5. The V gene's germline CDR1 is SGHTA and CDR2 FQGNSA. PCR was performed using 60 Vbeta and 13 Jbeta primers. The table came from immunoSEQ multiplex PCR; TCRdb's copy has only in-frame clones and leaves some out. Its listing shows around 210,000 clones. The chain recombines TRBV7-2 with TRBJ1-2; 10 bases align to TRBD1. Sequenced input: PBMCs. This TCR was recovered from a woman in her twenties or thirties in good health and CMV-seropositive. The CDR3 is CASSLGGQGMDGYTF. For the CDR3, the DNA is TGTGCCAGCAGCTTAGGGGGACAGGGGATGGATGGCTACACCTTC.